The present TCR beta chain was sequenced within a study of somatic mutations in cytotoxic T cells in rheumatoid arthritis. Study information: Immediately following diagnosis and ahead of any treatment, patient blood (approximately 33 ml EDTA) was drawn. Flow sorting of some V beta antibody-stained T cells reached nearly 100% purity, with V beta1+ cells also TCRB-sequenced. Points from the study as a whole: A rise in CD8+ clonality with age was seen in rheumatoid arthritis patients but not in healthy controls.

Profiling relied on immunoSEQ multiplex PCR, and the TCRdb table lists in-frame clones only, not all of them. The sample shows around 2,000 clones, 60% to 80% of them seen only once. The V end lost 0 bases, the J end lost 6 bases, and 15 bases lay between the germline ends. The CDR3 totals 15 residues. CDR1 is SGHKS and CDR2 is YYEKEE in the germline V gene (reference sequence). This clone occurred a few times. Antigen specificity is unknown. This sequence originates from a man between 65 and 85 years old with rheumatoid arthritis. The rearrangement joins TRBV5-5 to TRBJ1-2; D is ambiguous. This material consisted of CD8+ T cells sorted from blood, taken at a follow-up visit. CDR3 coding DNA: TGTGCCAGCAGCTTGGCGGGGTCCCCTCTAAATGGCTACACCTTC. It translates to CASSLAGSPLNGYTF. The full variable domain, with the rest looked up from reference TRBV5-5 and TRBJ1-2, is DAGVTQSPTHLIKTRGQQVTLRCSPISGHKSVSWYQQVLGQGPQFIFQYYEKEERGRGNFPDRFSARQFPNYSSELNVNALLLGDSALYLCASSLAGSPLNGYTFGSGTRLTVV.